The rows below give T cell receptor beta chains drawn from one sample of a study of blood T cell repertoires in COVID-19. The method was immunoSEQ multiplex PCR; TCRdb's version includes in-frame clones alone and lacks a portion of them. The sample holds about 120,000 clones; about nine tenths are singletons and the top ten take almost 30%. The sample taken for sequencing was peripheral blood. The receptors here all came from a woman in her 70s with acute or convalescent COVID-19. The CDR3 runs from the conserved cysteine through the conserved F or W. D genes are given only for firm matches. Part of the rows lack a size; the others show once, few, many or a class for expanded clones.

clone_size,v_call,d_call,j_call,cdr3_aa,cdr3_nt
.,TRBV2,.,TRBJ1-1,CASRNRDMNTEAFF,TGTGCCAGCAGGAACAGGGATATGAACACTGAAGCTTTCTTT
.,TRBV5-4,.,TRBJ2-3,CASSLESRTDTQYF,TGTGCCAGCAGCTTGGAATCGAGGACAGATACGCAGTATTTT
.,TRBV10-3,.,TRBJ1-1,CAPPVYGGKNTEAFF,TGTGCCCCCCCTGTGTACGGCGGCAAAAACACTGAAGCTTTCTTT
once,TRBV7-9,.,TRBJ2-1,CASSSQGNEQFF,TGTGCCAGCAGCTCACAGGGCAATGAGCAGTTCTTC
.,TRBV2,TRBD1,TRBJ2-7,CASNQGVTSYEQYF,TGTGCCAGCAATCAGGGGGTAACCTCCTACGAGCAGTACTTC
few,TRBV29-1,TRBD2,TRBJ2-7,CSARGDPANYYEQYF,TGCAGCGCGCGGGGGGACCCCGCCAATTACTACGAGCAGTACTTC
.,TRBV5-5,.,TRBJ2-2,CASSFSLVTTGELFF,TGTGCCAGCAGCTTTTCCCTAGTTACCACCGGGGAGCTGTTTTTT
.,TRBV5-1,.,TRBJ2-7,CASSPAIADLRVGQYF,TGCGCCAGCAGCCCAGCCATAGCGGACCTTCGAGTAGGGCAGTACTTC
.,TRBV29-1,.,TRBJ2-1,CSSSLGLYNEQFF,TGCAGCTCATCACTGGGCTTGTACAATGAGCAGTTCTTC
.,TRBV5-4,.,TRBJ1-2,CASSLDSLNYGYTF,TGTGCCAGCAGCTTGGACAGCCTCAACTATGGCTACACCTTC
.,TRBV5-4,.,TRBJ2-6,CASSYSGSGANVLTF,TGTGCCAGCAGCTATTCAGGGTCCGGGGCCAACGTCCTGACTTTC
.,TRBV19,.,TRBJ1-6,CATNSGNSPLHF,TGTGCCACCAACTCAGGGAATTCACCCCTCCACTTT
.,TRBV12-5,TRBD2,TRBJ2-1,CASGMGSGVRQFF,TGTGCTAGTGGGATGGGTAGCGGGGTTAGGCAGTTCTTC
few,TRBV5-8,.,TRBJ1-2,CASSFYDRGYTF,TGTGCCAGCAGCTTTTATGACAGAGGCTACACCTTC
.,TRBV5-1,.,TRBJ1-6,CASSFTGITYNSPLHF,TGCGCCAGCAGCTTTACAGGCATCACCTATAATTCACCCCTCCACTTT
.,TRBV6-1,TRBD2,TRBJ2-7,CASSESGASGYYEQYF,TGTGCCAGCAGTGAATCCGGGGCTAGCGGATACTACGAGCAGTACTTC
.,TRBV27,TRBD2,TRBJ2-5,CASSLYGGRGGETQYF,TGTGCCAGCAGTTTATATGGGGGGAGGGGAGGAGAGACCCAGTACTTC
.,TRBV28,.,TRBJ2-2,CATKTGTPTPGELFF,TGTGCCACTAAGACCGGGACACCCACCCCCGGGGAGCTGTTTTTT
.,TRBV9,TRBD1,TRBJ1-6,CASSVAGTGDNSPLHF,TGTGCCAGCAGCGTAGCGGGAACAGGGGATAATTCACCCCTCCACTTT
.,TRBV7-9,TRBD1,TRBJ1-4,CASSLTDRAGAEKLFF,TGTGCCAGCAGCTTAACGGACAGGGCCGGGGCTGAAAAACTGTTTTTT
.,TRBV10-3,TRBD2,TRBJ2-1,CAISGISGGPLEQFF,TGTGCCATCAGCGGTATTAGCGGGGGGCCACTTGAGCAGTTCTTC
.,TRBV30,TRBD1,TRBJ1-1,CAWSVRTGLNTEAFF,TGTGCCTGGAGTGTACGGACAGGGTTAAACACTGAAGCTTTCTTT
.,TRBV11-2,TRBD1,TRBJ1-3,CATTGGSGNTIYF,TGTGCCACCACAGGGGGCAGTGGAAACACCATATATTTT
.,TRBV19,.,TRBJ2-7,CASSIGGAYEQYF,TGTGCCAGTAGTATCGGCGGGGCCTACGAGCAGTACTTC
.,TRBV11-3,TRBD2,TRBJ2-5,CASSPWTSGGQETQYF,TGTGCCAGCAGCCCCTGGACTAGCGGGGGGCAAGAGACCCAGTACTTC
.,TRBV28,TRBD1,TRBJ1-2,CASSSGQGWYGYTF,TGTGCCAGCAGTTCGGGACAGGGTTGGTATGGCTACACCTTC
.,TRBV7-9,TRBD1,TRBJ1-5,CASRTTGDSPNSNQPQHF,TGTGCCAGCAGGACCACAGGGGACTCTCCGAATAGCAATCAGCCCCAGCATTTT
.,TRBV7-3,.,TRBJ1-5,CASSPPPRGRNQPQHF,TGTGCCAGCAGCCCACCACCTCGAGGGAGAAATCAGCCCCAGCATTTT
.,TRBV11-2,.,TRBJ2-5,CASSLGAGLGQETQYF,TGTGCCAGCAGCTTAGGGGCCGGACTGGGCCAAGAGACCCAGTACTTC
.,TRBV30,TRBD1,TRBJ1-6,CAWGTGYNSPLHF,TGTGCCTGGGGGACAGGGTATAATTCACCCCTCCACTTT
.,TRBV4-1,.,TRBJ1-2,CASSQESGRGTLSYGYTF,TGCGCCAGCAGCCAAGAATCCGGCCGGGGGACGTTGTCCTATGGCTACACCTTC
.,TRBV23-1,TRBD1,TRBJ2-5,CASSHLDRVGAVETQYF,TGCGCCAGCAGTCACCTGGACAGGGTAGGAGCGGTAGAGACCCAGTACTTC
few,TRBV5-6,TRBD1,TRBJ1-3,CASSPGTEGNTIYF,TGTGCCAGCAGCCCGGGGACAGAGGGAAACACCATATATTTT
.,TRBV24-1,TRBD1,TRBJ2-5,CATSDAWTGGQETQYF,TGTGCCACCAGTGATGCCTGGACAGGGGGTCAAGAGACCCAGTACTTC
.,TRBV25-1,.,TRBJ2-5,CASSDRHKIEETQYF,TGTGCCAGCAGTGACAGGCATAAAATAGAAGAGACCCAGTACTTC
.,TRBV10-1,TRBD2,TRBJ2-2,CASSESGSGASNTGELFF,TGCGCCAGCAGTGAGTCGGGCAGCGGGGCCTCCAACACCGGGGAGCTGTTTTTT
.,TRBV29-1,TRBD2,TRBJ2-3,CSASQSGGATDTQYF,TGCAGCGCTTCCCAAAGCGGGGGGGCCACAGATACGCAGTATTTT
.,TRBV28,TRBD1,TRBJ1-1,CASESPGTGMAEAFF,TGTGCCAGCGAAAGTCCCGGGACAGGGATGGCTGAAGCTTTCTTT
.,TRBV13,TRBD1,TRBJ1-1,CASNPSRGGLTEAFF,TGTGCCAGCAACCCGTCCAGAGGGGGCCTCACTGAAGCTTTCTTT
.,TRBV9,.,TRBJ1-2,CASSTGQPYGYTF,TGTGCCAGCAGCACCGGACAGCCCTATGGCTACACCTTC
.,TRBV24-1,.,TRBJ2-7,CATSASHSYEQYF,TGTGCCACCAGTGCCTCCCACAGCTACGAGCAGTACTTC
few,TRBV7-6,TRBD1,TRBJ2-7,CASSMTGMSEQYF,TGTGCCAGCAGCATGACAGGGATGAGCGAGCAGTACTTC
.,TRBV28,TRBD1,TRBJ1-2,CASSILPGQGYSGYTF,TGTGCCAGCAGCATTCTTCCGGGACAGGGCTACTCTGGCTACACCTTC
.,TRBV5-4,.,TRBJ1-1,CASSPTGSYTEAFF,TGTGCCAGCAGCCCGACGGGAAGTTACACTGAAGCTTTCTTT
once,TRBV4-2,TRBD2,TRBJ2-2,CASSHSGSTGELFF,TGTGCCAGCAGCCATAGCGGGAGCACCGGGGAGCTGTTTTTT
.,TRBV10-3,TRBD1,TRBJ1-1,CAISARQGGDEAFF,TGTGCCATCAGTGCGCGACAGGGAGGTGACGAAGCTTTCTTT
.,TRBV30,.,TRBJ1-1,CAWSRISTVTEAFF,TGTGCCTGGAGTCGTATATCTACGGTCACTGAAGCTTTCTTT
.,TRBV12-3/TRBV12-4,.,TRBJ1-2,CATTVGNDYGYTF,TGTGCCACTACGGTCGGGAATGACTATGGCTACACCTTC
.,TRBV7-9,TRBD1,TRBJ1-2,CASSSAGGYGYTF,TGTGCCAGCAGCTCTGCAGGGGGGTATGGCTACACCTTC
.,TRBV19,TRBD2,TRBJ2-7,CASSMAGGNYEQYF,TGTGCCAGTAGTATGGCGGGGGGGAACTACGAGCAGTACTTC
few,TRBV5-6,.,TRBJ2-7,CASSLWQGGEQYF,TGTGCCAGCAGCTTGTGGCAGGGGGGCGAGCAGTACTTC
.,TRBV6-5,TRBD2,TRBJ2-7,CASRHLAGGREQYF,TGTGCCAGCAGGCATCTAGCGGGGGGGAGGGAGCAGTACTTC
.,TRBV7-8,TRBD1,TRBJ2-7,CASSLWTGKGEQYF,TGTGCCAGCAGCCTCTGGACAGGGAAGGGCGAGCAGTACTTC